This TCR beta chain was sequenced for a study of cytomegalovirus exposure and HLA in healthy donors. Germline assignment: CDR1 MDHEN and CDR2 SYDVKM. CDR3 length: 15 amino acids. J lost 6 bases, V lost 5 bases, and 4 bases had no gene match. A multiplex PCR was run with 60 Vbeta primers and 13 Jbeta primers. Here immunoSEQ multiplex PCR was the method, and the copy in TCRdb shows in-frame clones only, minus some. The sample lists over 130,000 clones, approximately 80% occurring once. Donors showed nominal health when sampled, although they likely had unrecorded immune exposures. Sequenced input: PBMCs. The gene calls are TRBV28 and TRBJ2-3; TRBD2 matches at 14 bases. The TCR comes from a woman between 40 and 50 years old in good health and CMV-seropositive. The CDR3 spells CASSPTSGRVDTQYF. CDR3 bases: TGTGCCAGCAGTCCGACTAGCGGGAGGGTGGATACGCAGTATTTT.